The next 6 T cell receptor beta chains were all read from a single sample in a study of blood T cell repertoires in COVID-19. TCRdb keeps only in-frame clones here, not all; method: immunoSEQ multiplex PCR. This table has about 140,000 clones, 65% to 85% appearing once. Input material: peripheral blood. These receptor sequences come from a man aged 25-40 years with COVID-19, enrolled during active disease.

The J gene is TRBJ2-3, the V gene TRBV5-1; the D is unclear. Between the trimmed V and J ends, which lost 3 bases and 3 bases, there was a span of 8 bases. This CDR3 has 13 residues. Germline V lookup: CDR1 SGHRS, CDR2 YFSETQ. The CDR3 sequence is CASSSVPTDTQYF. The CDR3 coding sequence is TGCGCCAGCAGCTCTGTCCCGACAGATACGCAGTATTTT. The full variable domain, rest sourced from reference TRBV5-1 and TRBJ2-3, is KAGVTQTPRYLIKTRGQQVTLSCSPISGHRSVSWYQQTPGQGLQFLFEYFSETQRNKGNFPGRFSGRQFSNSRSEMNVSTLELGDSALYLCASSSVPTDTQYFGPGTRLTVL.

The chain is built from TRBV12-3 or TRBV12-4 and TRBJ1-1; 9 bases agree with TRBD1. CDR3 length: 12 amino acids. V shed 5 bases, J shed 11 bases, and the junction held 6 bases outside the gene matches. The CDR3 protein is CASSGTGLFAFF. CDR3 nucleotide sequence: TGTGCCAGCAGTGGGACAGGGCTTTTCGCTTTCTTT.

Only a few counts were recorded for this clone. The V call is TRBV24-1, the J call TRBJ2-1; TRBD2 matches at 14 bases. J was trimmed by 6 bases and V by 4 bases; bases with no gene match: 7. CDR1 is KGHDR, CDR2 SFDVKD, per germline. The CDR3 is made up of 17 amino acids. CDR3 loop: CATSDLGTSGSINEQFF. The CDR3 DNA sequence: TGTGCCACCAGTGACCTCGGGACTAGCGGGAGTATCAATGAGCAGTTCTTC.

The chain recombines TRBV4-3 with TRBJ2-5; TRBD1 agrees at 8 bases. After removal of 3 bases from V and 3 bases from J, the junction contained 3 bases not matched to a gene. The germline gives CDR1 LGHNA, CDR2 YSLEER. This CDR3 region has 14 residues. The CDR3 sequence is CASSHQQGEETQYF. The CDR3 coding sequence is TGCGCCAGCAGCCACCAACAGGGGGAAGAGACCCAGTACTTC.

The chain carries TRBV18 and TRBJ2-3; D gene uncertain. The CDR3 has 14 amino acids. V was cut by 5 bases and J by 4 bases, with 13 bases left in between. Germline V lookup: CDR1 KGHSH, CDR2 LQKENI. The CDR3 region is CASSTYPRSDTQYF. CDR3 sequence (DNA): TGTGCCAGCTCAACCTACCCGAGGTCAGATACGCAGTATTTT.

J is TRBJ2-2 and V is TRBV5-1; 7 positions match TRBD2. Germline loops: CDR1 SGHRS, CDR2 YFSETQ. J gave up 6 bases and V 2 bases, and 7 bases lay outside the gene matches. The CDR3 covers 15 residues. This CDR3 is CASSFSGGSAGELFF. Here the CDR3 DNA reads TGCGCCAGCAGCTTTTCGGGGGGTAGCGCCGGGGAGCTGTTTTTT.